This TCR beta chain was identified in a study of T-cell memory formation after mild COVID-19. TCRdb recomputed calls from the 5' RACE reads with MiXCR, one row per CDR3 protein. This table has approximately 290,000 distinct CDR3 sequences, around a sixth appearing once. This clonotype was seen a few times. The CDR3 contains 13 residues. CDR1 and CDR2 (germline): SEHNR, FQNEAQ (reference sequence). V was pared by 6 bases and J by 4 bases, with 12 bases between. Sequenced material: PBMCs or a T cell subset sorted from them (not recorded which). The TCR was taken from a man between 18 and 29 years old who had mild COVID-19 (a few samples of this study predate the infection). Cell type and time point are not known. This rearrangement joins TRBV7-9 to TRBJ2-5, with a tentative D call TRBD2 (5 bases). The CDR3 region has the DNA TGTGCCAGCAGGTCGGGGAGCCGAGAGACCCAGTACTTC. Protein sequence: CASRSGSRETQYF.